This TCR beta chain was sequenced for a study of blood T cell repertoires in COVID-19. Study-level background: The cDNA or gDNA used as material had been derived from T cells, B-cell-depleted T cells, or PBMCs.

V was pared by 0 bases and J by 3 bases, with 6 bases between. The CDR3 loop spans 13 amino acids. Per the germline V gene, CDR1 is SGHKS and CDR2 is YYEKEE (reference sequence). The age range of participants was about 18 to 95 years, with residence in about 25 US areas. Grouping used clinical history reported by participants in a survey and questionnaire. In Cohort 3, a recovered donor had either two negative PCRs, clearance, or symptom resolution. The method was immunoSEQ multiplex PCR; TCRdb's version includes in-frame clones alone and lacks a portion of them. The sample holds 350,000 to 550,000 clones; around 89% are singletons and the top ten take around 1.1%.

This sequence was found in a man aged 25-45 years who had recovered from COVID-19. Sequencing input: PBMCs or T cells enriched from blood (not recorded which). The rearrangement links TRBV5-5 to TRBJ1-1; no firm D call. For the CDR3, the DNA is TGTGCCAGCAGCTTGGATTCGTACACTGAAGCTTTCTTT. This encodes CASSLDSYTEAFF.